The 21 T cell receptor beta chains below were found in one sample sequenced in a study of blood T cell repertoires in COVID-19. Sequencing was performed with immunoSEQ multiplex PCR; in TCRdb, only in-frame clones are kept and a portion is missing. The sample holds 55,000 to 65,000 clones, approximately 75% seen once. Sequencing was performed on peripheral blood. Receptors originate from a man aged 55 to 70 with COVID-19, enrolled during active disease.

This clone appeared once. The V and J genes are TRBV3-1 (or the pseudogene TRBV3-2) and TRBJ2-5; TRBD2 agrees at 8 bases. The CDR3 has 15 residues. The germline gives CDR1 LGHDT, CDR2 YNNKEL (reference sequence). V lost 4 bases, J lost 4 bases, and 8 bases stayed unmatched. In DNA, the CDR3 is TGTGCCAGCAGCCCCGGGACTAGAGGGGCAGAGACCCAGTACTTC. Its protein is CASSPGTRGAETQYF.

This clone has just one count. The chain couples TRBV11-2 to TRBJ2-1; 11 bases match TRBD2. The CDR3 totals 19 residues. Trimming removed 1 base from V and 0 bases from J; junction bases left unmatched: 8. CDR1 and CDR2 (germline): SGHAT, FQNNGV. The CDR3 sequence: CASSLVGTSGGYSYNEQFF. CDR3 bases: TGTGCCAGCAGCTTAGTTGGGACTAGCGGAGGGTACTCCTACAATGAGCAGTTCTTC.

The chain carries TRBV18 and TRBJ2-1; D remains ambiguous. This CDR3 region has 14 residues. In germline, CDR1 is KGHSH, CDR2 LQKENI. The V and J ends lost 3 bases and 1 base respectively, with 7 bases between them. The CDR3: CASSPAESYNEQFF. The CDR3 nucleotides read TGTGCCAGCTCACCCGCCGAGTCCTACAATGAGCAGTTCTTC.

The CDR3 loop is CASSREGNTEAFF. The DNA for the CDR3 is TGTGCCAGTAGTAGGGAGGGAAACACTGAAGCTTTCTTT. V gene TRBV19 combines with J gene TRBJ1-1; D is undetermined. Germline V CDR1 and CDR2: LNHDA, SQIVND (reference sequence). CDR3 length equals 13 residues. V was clipped by 4 bases and J by 2 bases, with 8 bases between them.

This clone was detected only a few times. V is TRBV19 and J is TRBJ1-2; 10 bases fit TRBD1. This CDR3 contains 17 residues. The V and J ends lost 5 bases and 5 bases, in that order; junction bases with no gene match: 14. Germline V CDR1 and CDR2: LNHDA, SQIVND (reference sequence). The CDR3 nucleotides are TGTGCCAGTAGTTTCTCCGCCGGGACAGGGGAATGGTATGGCTACACCTTC. It specifies CASSFSAGTGEWYGYTF.

To note about this clone: A read error may explain this, as a much larger clone is one base away. Other DNA sequences of this sample code for an identical CDR3. The chain recombines TRBV5-5 with TRBJ2-3, with 9 bases fitting TRBD2. Germline V gives CDR1 SGHKS, CDR2 YYEKEE (reference sequence). The CDR3 contains 16 residues. In DNA form, the CDR3 reads TGTGCCCGCAGCTGGGGAGGGGGCGGGAGGGCCCTCCCTGGGTATTTT. Translated: CARSWGGGGRALPGYF.

This chain links TRBV18 with TRBJ1-1; TRBD1 might be the D (6 bases). Trimming took 3 bases from V and 8 from J, leaving 10 bases between them. The germline gives CDR1 KGHSH, CDR2 LQKENI. CDR3 length: 12 amino acids. The chain's CDR3 is CASSPQDREAFF. Written as DNA, the CDR3 is TGTGCCAGCTCACCTCAAGACAGGGAAGCTTTCTTT.

This chain links TRBV20-1 with TRBJ2-3, with a possible D match to TRBD1 (6 bases). V dropped 3 bases and J dropped 2 bases, with 12 bases sitting between them. The length of the CDR3 is 14 residues. Germline values: CDR1 DFQATT, CDR2 SNEGSKA (reference sequence). CDR3 nucleotide sequence: TGCAGTGCTAGTGGGGACACCTCCACAGATACGCAGTATTTT. Amino acid sequence: CSASGDTSTDTQYF.

This clone came up a few times. V and J are TRBV9 and TRBJ2-3, with 7 positions matching TRBD1. Germline CDR1 SGDLS, CDR2 YYNGEE. The CDR3 length is 14 residues. The junction had 7 bases not matched to a gene; V was cut back by 4 bases and J by 5 bases. The CDR3 sequence: CASSPRYRGDTQYF. The CDR3 DNA follows: TGTGCCAGCAGCCCTCGGTACAGGGGAGATACGCAGTATTTT.

CDR3 nucleotides: TGTGCCAGCAGTTTCCGGGAAAAGCGGCAGTACTTC. It codes for CASSFREKRQYF. V and J are TRBV12-3 or TRBV12-4 and TRBJ2-7; TRBD2 might be the D (5 bases). This CDR3 comprises 12 residues. V lost 3 bases, J lost 9 bases, and 12 bases lay in between.

The chain is built from TRBV3-1 (or the pseudogene TRBV3-2) and TRBJ2-3; no firm D call. CDR3 length: 13 residues. Per the germline V gene, CDR1 is LGHDT and CDR2 is YNNKEL (reference sequence). The V and J ends lost 4 bases and 2 bases respectively, with 7 bases between them. The CDR3 bases are TGTGCCAGCAGCCCCCAGTCCACAGATACGCAGTATTTT. It codes for CASSPQSTDTQYF.

This sequence joins TRBV5-1 and TRBJ2-3, with 8 bases lining up with TRBD2. The germline CDR1 and CDR2 sequences are SGHRS and YFSETQ. Trimming cost V 4 bases and J 2 bases; bases outside gene matches: 6. This CDR3 is built from 15 residues. CDR3: CASSIDSGNTDTQYF. The CDR3 coding sequence is TGCGCCAGCAGCATAGATAGCGGGAACACAGATACGCAGTATTTT. The full variable domain, completed using reference TRBV5-1 and TRBJ2-3, is KAGVTQTPRYLIKTRGQQVTLSCSPISGHRSVSWYQQTPGQGLQFLFEYFSETQRNKGNFPGRFSGRQFSNSRSEMNVSTLELGDSALYLCASSIDSGNTDTQYFGPGTRLTVL.

This rearrangement joins TRBV27 to TRBJ1-2; 8 positions agree with TRBD1. The germline gives CDR1 MNHEY, CDR2 SMNVEV (reference sequence). The CDR3 loop spans 15 amino acids. Trimming removed 7 bases from V and 4 bases from J; junction bases left unmatched: 11. CDR3 sequence: CASTIGQGSSYGYTF. DNA of the CDR3: TGTGCCAGCACCATCGGACAGGGCAGCTCCTATGGCTACACCTTC.

This clone was counted once. The J gene is TRBJ2-2, the V gene TRBV27; TRBD1 matches 8 bases. V trimming: 5 bases; J trimming: 4 bases; junction bases outside the gene matches: 12. The CDR3 has 17 amino acids. Germline V gene sequence: CDR1 MNHEY, CDR2 SMNVEV (reference sequence). The CDR3 DNA reads TGTGCCAGCAGTACCTACAGGGGGAAAGGGGGCACCGGGGAGCTGTTTTTT. This encodes CASSTYRGKGGTGELFF.

J is TRBJ1-6 and V is TRBV25-1; 9 bases are a match to TRBD1. The length of the CDR3 is 13 residues. J lost 6 bases, V lost 7 bases, and 1 base had no gene match. CDR1 and CDR2 from the germline V gene are MGHDK and SYGVNS. The CDR3 DNA sequence: TGTGCCAGCATGGGACAGGGTAATTCACCCCTCCACTTT. Translated, it gives CASMGQGNSPLHF.

This clone was seen repeatedly, ten times or more. The V and J genes are TRBV4-2 and TRBJ1-2; 7 nucleotides line up with TRBD1. The CDR3 is 12 amino acids. V lost 6 bases to trimming and J lost 6 bases; unmatched junction nucleotides: 4. The germline CDR1 and CDR2 sequences are LGHNA and YNFKEQ. The CDR3 sequence: CASRQGNDGYTF. DNA for the CDR3: TGTGCCAGCAGACAGGGGAATGATGGCTACACCTTC.

This clone showed up just a few times. The chain joins TRBV5-1 to TRBJ1-1; 7 positions match TRBD1. The germline CDR1 and CDR2 sequences are SGHRS and YFSETQ. This CDR3 region has 14 residues. The V and J ends lost 4 bases and 2 bases, in that order; junction bases with no gene match: 5. The CDR3 DNA sequence: TGCGCCAGCAGCCGGGACAGCGGAAACACTGAAGCTTTCTTT. This translates into CASSRDSGNTEAFF.

The CDR3 reads CASSGPGQGADTEAFF. CDR3 sequence (DNA): TGTGCCAGCAGCGGGCCTGGACAGGGGGCTGACACTGAAGCTTTCTTT. This chain joins TRBV6-2 or TRBV6-3 and TRBJ1-1; 11 positions match TRBD1. With V trimmed by 6 bases and J by 3 bases, 9 bases remained unmatched. Germline V CDR1 and CDR2: MNHEY, SVGEGT. CDR3 length equals 16 residues.

The chain uses TRBV12-3 or TRBV12-4 and TRBJ2-5; 7 nucleotides agree with TRBD1. J was trimmed by 5 bases and V by 6 bases; bases with no gene match: 6. The CDR3 consists of 13 residues. The CDR3 region is CASRPTGPETQYF. DNA for the CDR3: TGTGCCAGCAGACCGACAGGGCCGGAGACCCAGTACTTC.

This clone was seen only a few times. The gene calls are TRBV11-2 and TRBJ2-6; D gene unclear. The V gene's germline CDR1 is SGHAT and CDR2 FQNNGV. Trimming left V 9 bases short and J 0 bases short, with 9 bases between. CDR3 length: 14 amino acids. DNA of the CDR3: TGTGCCAGTACCGTCGGCTCTGGGGCCAACGTCCTGACTTTC. Residues: CASTVGSGANVLTF.

Comments on this clone: Its ends do not fully match the called genes, so a read error is possible. The chain recombines TRBV6-1 with TRBJ1-2; a weak D match, TRBD1 (6 bases). The CDR3 covers 17 residues. Germline CDR1 and CDR2: MNHNS and SASEGT. The CDR3: CASSEGGGESLYYGYTF. CDR3 bases: TGTGCCAGCAGCGAAGGGGGTGGGGAGTCTCTGTATTATGGCTACACCTTC.